This entry lists 10 T cell receptor beta chains sequenced from one sample in a study of Ad26.COV2.S vaccination and SARS-CoV-2 variants. The method was immunoSEQ multiplex PCR; TCRdb's version includes in-frame clones alone and lacks a portion of them. The data contain hundreds of thousands of clones, 80% to 90% of them singletons. Treatment of the sample: about 20 received Ad26.COV2.S at low or high dose, single or two shots; 5 received placebo; per-sample allocation not given. Repertoires come from day 63 after the first vaccine or placebo injection. Sequences were derived from peripheral blood, sampled in a trial of Ad26.COV2.S vaccine versus placebo. All receptors derive from a person aged 18 to 65 who received the Ad26.COV2.S COVID-19 vaccine or a placebo.

This chain joins TRBV5-5 and TRBJ2-7; D gene uncertain. CDR3 size: 13 residues. CDR1 and CDR2 (germline): SGHKS, YYEKEE (reference sequence). Trimming cost V 0 bases and J 3 bases, with 7 bases left between them. This CDR3 reads CASSLVGDYEQYF. DNA for the CDR3: TGTGCCAGCAGCTTGGTAGGAGACTACGAGCAGTACTTC.

The chain is built from TRBV18 and TRBJ1-2; D remains unclear. This CDR3 has 17 residues. Germline-derived CDR1 and CDR2 are KGHSH and LQKENI. V lost 3 bases and J 1 base, leaving 18 bases between the germline ends. Here the CDR3 reads CASSPVTGSVYNYGYTF. The CDR3 DNA follows: TGTGCCAGCTCACCCGTGACTGGGAGCGTATATAACTATGGCTACACCTTC.

CDR3 sequence (DNA): TGTGCCAGCAGCCTCGACAGGGGGGGGTCTAATGAAAAACTGTTTTTT. It is translated as CASSLDRGGSNEKLFF. The genes are TRBV3-1 (or the pseudogene TRBV3-2) and TRBJ1-4, with 9 bases fitting TRBD1. Germline-derived CDR1 and CDR2 are LGHDT and YNNKEL (reference sequence). V lost 4 bases to trimming and J lost 3 bases; unmatched junction nucleotides: 6. There are 16 residues in the CDR3.

This clone was found a few times. The chain uses TRBV2 and TRBJ1-2; D not resolved. From germline, CDR1 is SNHLY and CDR2 FYNNEI. This CDR3 has 13 amino acids. The germline V and J ends were trimmed by 4 bases and 4 bases, with 10 bases remaining between them. The CDR3 loop is CASSAEGPYGYTF. CDR3 sequence (DNA): TGTGCCAGCAGTGCAGAGGGTCCCTATGGCTACACCTTC.

This chain joins TRBV29-1 and TRBJ2-4, with a weak D call TRBD2 (5 bases). CDR1 is SQVTM and CDR2 is ANQGSEA in the germline V gene. The CDR3 extends over 11 amino acids. V lost 5 bases, J lost 7 bases, and 9 bases lay in between. CDR3 coding DNA: TGCAGCGTTTCAATAGCGAACATTCAGTACTTC. It encodes CSVSIANIQYF.

Comments on this clone: This sample also contains other DNA sequences that code for the same CDR3. The chain carries TRBV3-1 (or the pseudogene TRBV3-2) and TRBJ1-3, with D maybe TRBD1 (5 bases). CDR3 size: 13 residues. The V gene lost 3 bases and the J gene lost 2 bases, with 5 bases spanning the gap. From germline, CDR1 is LGHDT and CDR2 YNNKEL (reference sequence). Here the CDR3 DNA reads TGTGCCAGCAGCCAGGGGGCTGGAAACACCATATATTTT. This sequence encodes CASSQGAGNTIYF.

The V call is TRBV7-6, the J call TRBJ2-1; D possibly matches TRBD1 or TRBD2 (7 bases each). Per the germline V gene, CDR1 is SGHVS and CDR2 is FNYEAQ. V lost 3 bases and J lost 0, with 9 bases in between. CDR3 length: 15 amino acids. The CDR3 DNA follows: TGTGCCAGCAGCTTCAGGGGGGGCTCCTACAATGAGCAGTTCTTC. This gives the protein CASSFRGGSYNEQFF.

The chain links TRBV10-3 to TRBJ2-7; 10 bases line up with TRBD2. The CDR3 covers 14 residues. V trimming: 2 bases; J trimming: 5 bases; junction bases outside the gene matches: 3. Per germline, CDR1 ENHRY and CDR2 SYGVKD. CDR3 region: CAISEGSGGDEQYF. CDR3 nucleotide sequence: TGTGCCATCAGTGAGGGGAGCGGGGGGGACGAGCAGTACTTC.

This chain links TRBV28 with TRBJ2-3, with D uncertain. The germline V gene has CDR1 MDHEN and CDR2 SYDVKM. Trimming left V 2 bases short and J 0 bases short, with 12 bases between. The CDR3 covers 16 residues. CDR3 nucleotide sequence: TGTGCCAGCAGTTTACTAGAATCCTTGAGCACAGATACGCAGTATTTT. Amino acid sequence: CASSLLESLSTDTQYF.

V is TRBV11-2 and J is TRBJ2-3; 15 bases line up with TRBD2. The V gene end was trimmed by 4 bases and the J gene end by 8 bases; junction bases not matched to a gene: 10. The CDR3 runs to 17 residues. Germline values: CDR1 SGHAT, CDR2 FQNNGV. CDR3 region: CASSSFGLAGGSSTQYF. CDR3 nucleotides: TGTGCCAGCAGCTCTTTCGGACTAGCGGGAGGGTCCAGTACGCAGTATTTT.